This T cell receptor (beta chain) was recovered during a study of early T cells in non-severe SARS-CoV-2 infection. The wider study: It was bulk RNA from unsorted whole blood that was sequenced, and the chains were unpaired.

This clonotype was picked up a small number of times. Its antigen remains unknown. Unique molecular identifiers (one per individual cDNA molecule) were attached. TCRdb recomputed calls from the 5' RACE reads with MiXCR, one row per CDR3 protein. The sample holds tens of thousands of distinct CDR3 sequences, roughly 16% seen once. General study findings and limits: Sequences matched to VDJdb favored anti-spike CD8 responses, while private and CD4 specificities were missed.

Sequencing was done on a sample of whole blood. The clonotype was recovered from an adult who was a healthcare worker with PCR-confirmed SARS-CoV-2 infection or an uninfected control (not recorded which).

The CDR3 nucleotides are TGTGCCAGCAGCCAAGGCCAGGGGGCGGTGGCCCAGTACTTC. This codes for CASSQGQGAVAQYF. V and J are TRBV3-1 and TRBJ2-5; 8 nucleotides agree with TRBD1. CDR3 size: 14 residues. CDR1 is LGHDT, CDR2 YNNKEL, per germline (reference sequence). With 1 base clipped from V and 9 bases from J, the junction kept 7 bases outside the gene matches.